This T cell receptor (beta chain) was recorded in a study of T cells in localized non-small cell lung cancer (dated by TCRdb to about 2020). For the wider study: The study examined T cell repertoires in 200 to 300 patients with early-stage NSCLC and compared tumors with uninvolved tumor-adjacent lungs. All 220 or so NSCLC patients in the cohort were treatment-naive and had localized lung tumors that were resected. The mean age of the NSCLC patients was approximately 71 years, with 120 to 150 men and about a hundred women. Results and caveats for the whole study, not just this receptor: Uninvolved tumor-adjacent lung showed the highest T cell clonality, higher than tumor, which suggests more focused antigenic responses in the adjacent lung. A median of 57 of the top 100 tumor clones turned up in the paired uninvolved adjacent lung, and 25 to 30 of those clones also ranked among the top 100 of that same adjacent lung. Higher blood T cell density associated with longer overall survival, while higher adjacent-lung clonality associated with shorter survival. Because the study design was exploratory, TCR variables were selected using unadjusted p-values without false-discovery rate correction. Because multi-region tumor sequencing was not done, intratumor heterogeneity could not be ruled out.

At diagnosis, tumor, uninvolved tumor-adjacent lung and peripheral blood were collected and then preserved as a mix of FFPE and fresh-frozen material. For TCR repertoire profiling, blood samples were analyzed as peripheral blood mononuclear cells. From cysteine to phenylalanine, the CDR3 is 13 amino acids long. The DNA shown is the 39-base CDR3, in frame from base 1. Based on the germline V gene, the CDR1 and CDR2 sequences are SGHDT and YYEEEE. Cut back by 0 bases and 9 bases, the V and J ends lie 7 bases apart. As concerns this clone: Its antigen is still unknown. Nothing much larger sits one base from this clone, and base qualities are not available.

TCR beta CDR3 regions were sequenced from DNA using the immunoSEQ Assay. The study's processing was this. To compute T cell density, TCR beta template counts were normalized to usable DNA, which was estimated by amplifying housekeeping genes. Richness was estimated using the preseqR package, with extrapolation to 400,000 templates for PBMC samples and to 120,000 templates for tissue samples. Clonality was taken to be one minus Pielou's evenness. Tissue-enriched TCRs were identified through differential abundance testing performed on productive amino-acid clonotypes, with a minimum total count of 5 and an alpha of 0.1. Repertoire overlap between compartments was quantified with the Jaccard Index and Morisita Overlap Index. GLIPH grouped TCR beta CDR3s together with public tetramer-defined viral CDR3s, and a viral motif had to include at least three viral sequences and show V-gene enrichment. As stored in TCRdb, this immuneACCESS dataset retains in-frame rearrangements with V and J assigned. A fraction of the clones does not appear; measured against another copy, unresolved V genes explain less than half of the discrepancy, and the remainder lacks a known reason. That table furnishes V, J and clone size, whereas the DNA furnished D and trimming. The sample has around 41,000 clones on record, around 86% of them singletons. The ten largest make up approximately 6.4% of the sample.

Sample: peripheral blood, taken before any cancer treatment. The sequence derives from a woman between 18 and 55 years old with stage III lung adenocarcinoma. The chain is assembled from TRBV5-6 and TRBJ1-6; TRBD1 could be the D gene, as 5 bases match. The DNA sequence follows: TGTGCCAGCAGCTTGGCTACAGGTTCACCCCTCCACTTT. This yields the protein CASSLATGSPLHF. With all but the CDR3 taken from the reference TRBV5-6 and TRBJ1-6 genes, the full variable domain is: DAGVTQSPTHLIKTRGQQVTLRCSPKSGHDTVSWYQQALGQGPQFIFQYYEEEERQRGNFPDRFSGHQFPNYSSELNVNALLLGDSALYLCASSLATGSPLHFGNGTRLTVT.